Listed here are 24 T cell receptor beta chains from one sample, sequenced in a study of CD8+CD57+ T cells in acquired aplastic anemia. Patients chosen for sequencing had shown CD8+CD57+ cell expansion by flow cytometry. Profiles of TCR beta VDJ and CDR3 were generated from a genomic DNA template. One entry per CDR3 protein, called by TCRdb with MiXCR from the reads. The sample yields some 170,000 distinct CDR3 sequences, around half seen once. The sequencing input was sorted CD4+, CD8+, or CD8+CD57+ T cells (not recorded which) from PBMCs. The receptors come from a human donor with aplastic anemia.

This rearrangement joins TRBV7-3 to TRBJ1-1; D not resolved. Trimming removed 5 bases at V and 2 bases at J, with 9 bases between. Germline V gene sequence: CDR1 SGHTA, CDR2 FQGTGA. This CDR3 has 13 residues. CDR3 region: CASSPRINTEAFF. CDR3 DNA sequence: TGTGCCAGCAGCCCTCGAATTAACACTGAAGCTTTCTTT. The whole variable domain, filled in from reference TRBV7-3 and TRBJ1-1, reads GAGVSQTPSNKVTEKGKYVELRCDPISGHTALYWYRQSLGQGPEFLIYFQGTGAADDSGLPNDRFFAVRPEGSVSTLKIQRTERGDSAVYLCASSPRINTEAFFGQGTRLTVV.

This clonotype was detected a few times. The chain combines TRBV18 with TRBJ1-4; D unclear. V lost 3 bases, J lost 7 bases, and 9 bases lay in between. The CDR3 length is 13 residues. Germline V gives CDR1 KGHSH, CDR2 LQKENI. CDR3 coding DNA: TGTGCCAGCTCACCGGATTGGGGTGAAAAACTGTTTTTT. This sequence encodes CASSPDWGEKLFF.

Many counts were recorded for this clonotype. V is TRBV6-5 and J is TRBJ1-6; maybe TRBD1 (5 bases). The CDR3 covers 15 residues. The germline V and J ends were trimmed by 1 base and 5 bases, with 9 bases remaining between them. The V gene's germline CDR1 is MNHEY and CDR2 SVGAGI. The CDR3 spells CASSYWDPNNSPLHF. For the CDR3, the DNA is TGTGCCAGCAGTTACTGGGACCCGAATAATTCACCCCTCCACTTT.

This chain connects TRBV20-1 to TRBJ2-4, with a possible D match to TRBD1 (6 bases). The germline V gene has CDR1 DFQATT and CDR2 SNEGSKA (reference sequence). The CDR3 consists of 13 residues. Trimming removed 8 bases at V and 6 bases at J, with 17 bases between. The CDR3 DNA is TGCAGTTTCCTGACCAGGGGTGGAAACATTCAGTACTTC. It is translated as CSFLTRGGNIQYF.

This clonotype was seen a handful of times. This chain links TRBV19 with TRBJ1-5, with D hard to call. The CDR3 length is 14 residues. V was trimmed by 5 bases and J by 6 bases, leaving 14 bases between them. CDR1 and CDR2 (germline): LNHDA, SQIVND (reference sequence). The CDR3 here is CASSEDGEIQPQHF. The DNA for the CDR3 is TGTGCCAGTAGTGAGGATGGGGAGATTCAGCCCCAGCATTTT.

This clonotype was recorded many times. V is TRBV20-1 and J is TRBJ1-6; 7 bases fit TRBD1. V lost 7 bases to trimming and J lost 6 bases; unmatched junction nucleotides: 6. Germline V lookup: CDR1 DFQATT, CDR2 SNEGSKA (reference sequence). This CDR3 has 13 amino acids. The DNA of the CDR3 is TGCAGTGGCTCGACAGGGATTAATTCACCCCTCCACTTT. It codes for CSGSTGINSPLHF.

The chain carries TRBV10-1 and TRBJ1-5, with 8 positions matching TRBD1. V trimming: 11 bases; J trimming: 2 bases; junction bases outside the gene matches: 11. This CDR3 is built from 15 residues. CDR1 is WNHNN and CDR2 is SYGVQD in the germline V gene (reference sequence). Here the CDR3 DNA reads TGCGCCGGCGTGTCCAGGGGGCTTGGCAATCAGCCCCAGCATTTT. It yields the protein CAGVSRGLGNQPQHF.

Comment on this clonotype: An end of the junction does not agree with germline; a read error may underlie this. This chain joins TRBV2 and TRBJ1-4; 8 bases agree with TRBD1. CDR1 SNHLY and CDR2 FYNNEI come from the germline V gene. The CDR3 length is 15 residues. The DNA of the CDR3 is TGTGCCAGCAGCGTGGAAGCAGGGGGCGACGAAAAACTATTTTTT. This gives the protein CASSVEAGGDEKLFF.

The CDR3 sequence: CASSQAGTGVLSPQPQHF. The CDR3 DNA reads TGCGCCAGCAGCCAAGCCGGGACAGGGGTCCTGTCGCCCCAGCCCCAGCATTTT. The chain combines TRBV4-1 with TRBJ1-5; TRBD1 matches at 10 bases. The CDR3 has 18 residues. The V gene's germline CDR1 is MGHRA and CDR2 YSYEKL. V trimming: 1 base; J trimming: 7 bases; junction bases outside the gene matches: 13.

The V gene is TRBV7-3, the J gene TRBJ2-5, with D hard to call. The length of the CDR3 is 15 residues. Trimming shortened V by 2 bases and J by 4 bases, and 14 bases separated the two germline ends. Germline V gene sequence: CDR1 SGHTA, CDR2 FQGTGA. The CDR3 DNA reads as TGTGCCAGCAGCTTAGGAGAAGACGGCCGAGAGACCCAGTACTTC. It specifies CASSLGEDGRETQYF. The variable domain in full, with the rest retrieved from reference TRBV7-3 and TRBJ2-5, is GAGVSQTPSNKVTEKGKYVELRCDPISGHTALYWYRQSLGQGPEFLIYFQGTGAADDSGLPNDRFFAVRPEGSVSTLKIQRTERGDSAVYLCASSLGEDGRETQYFGPGTRLLVL.

This clonotype came up many times. The J gene is TRBJ1-2, the V gene TRBV4-3; D gene unclear. Trimming removed 1 base from V and 7 bases from J, with 13 bases in between. Germline-derived CDR1 and CDR2 are LGHNA and YSLEER. This CDR3 contains 14 residues. CDR3 DNA sequence: TGCGCCAGCAGCCAAGCTGCGGTGCGTGGTGGCTACACCTTC. This translates into CASSQAAVRGGYTF.

The genes are TRBV19 and TRBJ1-3; possible D gene TRBD1, 5 bases. From germline, CDR1 is LNHDA and CDR2 SQIVND (reference sequence). V shed 7 bases and J shed 8 bases, with 12 bases lying between them. There are 12 residues in the CDR3. The CDR3 sequence: CASNAREDTIYF. Written as DNA, the CDR3 is TGTGCCAGTAATGCCAGGGAGGACACCATATATTTT.

The sample holds many counts of this clonotype. In DNA form, the CDR3 reads TGTGCCAGCAGGGAACAGGGGGCGGGGAATTCACCCCTCCACTTT. Translation: CASREQGAGNSPLHF. The V gene is TRBV11-2, the J gene TRBJ1-6; 9 bases are shared with TRBD1. Unmatched junction bases numbered 7, after V lost 6 bases and J lost 7 bases. This CDR3 region has 15 residues. Germline values: CDR1 SGHAT, CDR2 FQNNGV. Full variable domain (outside the CDR3, taken from reference TRBV11-2 and TRBJ1-6): EAGVAQSPRYKIIEKRQSVAFWCNPISGHATLYWYQQILGQGPKLLIQFQNNGVVDDSQLPKDRFSAERLKGVDSTLKIQPAKLEDSAVYLCASREQGAGNSPLHFGNGTRLTVT.

This clonotype was observed a few times. The genes are TRBV7-2 and TRBJ1-3; D is uncertain. CDR1 and CDR2 (germline): SGHTA, FQGNSA. V was trimmed by 1 base and J by 4 bases, leaving 5 bases between them. CDR3 size: 13 residues. The CDR3 spells CASSLVKGNTIYF. As DNA, the CDR3 is TGTGCCAGCAGCTTAGTGAAGGGAAACACCATATATTTT.

The rearrangement joins TRBV12-3 or TRBV12-4 to TRBJ1-5; 9 nucleotides agree with TRBD1. The CDR3 contains 13 residues. J lost 12 bases, V lost 5 bases, and 8 bases had no gene match. The DNA of the CDR3 is TGTGCCAGCAGTCCCTTCGGGACAGGGAACCAGCATTTT. Its translation: CASSPFGTGNQHF.

This chain joins TRBV7-9 and TRBJ1-1; no clear D gene. Germline values: CDR1 SEHNR, CDR2 FQNEAQ (reference sequence). The CDR3 covers 12 residues. Trimming removed 7 bases at V and 3 bases at J, with 9 bases between. The CDR3 reads CASTSADTEAFF. The CDR3 nucleotides are TGTGCCAGCACTTCCGCCGACACTGAAGCTTTCTTT.

This clonotype was recorded at least ten times. The chain employs TRBV5-8 and TRBJ2-5; 11 bases map to TRBD2. Germline lookup yields CDR1 SGHTS and CDR2 YDEGEE. CDR3 size: 14 residues. Losses at the gene ends were 4 bases for V and 3 bases for J; bases not matched to a gene: 2. The CDR3 protein is CASSVGLAEETQYF. CDR3 nucleotides: TGTGCCAGCAGCGTGGGACTAGCGGAAGAGACCCAGTACTTC.

This clonotype was detected only a few times. The rearrangement uses TRBV11-2 and TRBJ2-1; 8 bases fit TRBD2. This CDR3 has 15 residues. The germline CDR1 and CDR2 sequences are SGHAT and FQNNGV. J lost 5 bases, V lost 5 bases, and 8 bases had no gene match. The CDR3 loop reads CASSLRAGANNEQFF. The CDR3 region has the DNA TGTGCCAGCAGCCTTCGAGCGGGGGCCAACAATGAGCAGTTCTTC. Full variable domain (outside the CDR3, taken from reference TRBV11-2 and TRBJ2-1): EAGVAQSPRYKIIEKRQSVAFWCNPISGHATLYWYQQILGQGPKLLIQFQNNGVVDDSQLPKDRFSAERLKGVDSTLKIQPAKLEDSAVYLCASSLRAGANNEQFFGPGTRLTVL.

This chain uses TRBV9 with TRBJ1-3; D not resolved. Germline V CDR1 and CDR2: SGDLS, YYNGEE. The CDR3 sequence is 12 residues long. V was trimmed by 4 bases and J by 5 bases, leaving 7 bases between them. In DNA, the CDR3 is TGTGCCAGCAGCCCCCAGAGAAACACCATATATTTT. Its translation: CASSPQRNTIYF.

There are many counts of this clonotype. J is TRBJ2-5 and V is TRBV5-1, with TRBD2 matching 11 bases. This CDR3 region has 15 residues. V dropped 5 bases and J dropped 1; count of bases not matched to a gene: 4. The V gene's germline CDR1 is SGHRS and CDR2 YFSETQ. CDR3 coding DNA: TGCGCCAGCAGGGCGACTAGCGGGGTCCAAGAGACCCAGTACTTC. Protein sequence: CASRATSGVQETQYF.

The rearrangement joins TRBV7-2 to TRBJ2-6, with 9 nucleotides matching TRBD2. The germline CDR1 and CDR2 sequences are SGHTA and FQGNSA. The length of the CDR3 is 15 residues. The V and J ends lost 3 bases and 4 bases, in that order; junction bases with no gene match: 1. The DNA for the CDR3 is TGTGCCAGCAGCTTCGGACTAGCGGGGGCCAACGTCCTGACTTTC. Protein: CASSFGLAGANVLTF.

J is TRBJ1-2 and V is TRBV10-3; the match to TRBD1 covers 8 bases. The CDR3 totals 15 residues. V was pared by 3 bases and J by 5 bases, with 8 bases of the junction left unmatched. CDR1 and CDR2 (germline): ENHRY, SYGVKD. The CDR3 sequence: CAISDRWTGRYGYTF. The CDR3 DNA follows: TGTGCCATCAGTGATCGGTGGACAGGGCGATATGGCTACACCTTC.

This clonotype has just a few counts. This chain links TRBV19 with TRBJ2-7; 9 nucleotides match TRBD1. Germline CDR1 and CDR2: LNHDA and SQIVND (reference sequence). The CDR3 runs to 14 residues. Losses at the gene ends were 5 bases for V and 5 bases for J; bases not matched to a gene: 7. The chain's CDR3 is CASSRGQGKNEQYF. The CDR3, as DNA: TGTGCCAGTAGTCGAGGACAGGGGAAGAACGAGCAGTACTTC.

The chain is built from TRBV24-1 and TRBJ1-1, with a tentative D call TRBD1 (5 bases). With 8 bases removed from V and 3 bases from J, the gap between germline ends came to 21 bases. This CDR3 has 16 residues. CDR1 is KGHDR, CDR2 SFDVKD, per germline. The CDR3 nucleotides read TGTGCCACCACATTCGATGGTAGAGGGGAGGACACTGAAGCTTTCTTT. This encodes CATTFDGRGEDTEAFF.